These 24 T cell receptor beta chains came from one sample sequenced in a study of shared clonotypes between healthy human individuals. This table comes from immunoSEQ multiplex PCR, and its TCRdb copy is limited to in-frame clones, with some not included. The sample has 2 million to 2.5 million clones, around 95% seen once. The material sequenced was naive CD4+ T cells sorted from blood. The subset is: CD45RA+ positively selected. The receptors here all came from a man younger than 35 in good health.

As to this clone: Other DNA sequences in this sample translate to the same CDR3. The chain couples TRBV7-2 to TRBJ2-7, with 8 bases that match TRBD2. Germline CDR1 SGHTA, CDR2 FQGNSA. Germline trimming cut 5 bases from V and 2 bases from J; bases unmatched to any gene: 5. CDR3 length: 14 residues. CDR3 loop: CASSPGLAPYEQYF. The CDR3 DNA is TGTGCCAGCAGCCCCGGACTAGCCCCCTACGAGCAGTACTTC.

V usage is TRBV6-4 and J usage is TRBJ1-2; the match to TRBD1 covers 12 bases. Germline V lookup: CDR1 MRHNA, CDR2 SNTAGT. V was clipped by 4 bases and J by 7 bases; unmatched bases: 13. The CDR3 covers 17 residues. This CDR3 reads CASSATGTGGLLSGYTF. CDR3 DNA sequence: TGTGCCAGCAGTGCAACCGGGACAGGGGGCCTCCTAAGTGGCTACACCTTC.

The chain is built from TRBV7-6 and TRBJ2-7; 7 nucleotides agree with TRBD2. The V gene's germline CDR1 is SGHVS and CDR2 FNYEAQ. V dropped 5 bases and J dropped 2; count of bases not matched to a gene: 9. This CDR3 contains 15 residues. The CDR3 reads CASSPGSGIPYEQYF. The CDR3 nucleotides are TGTGCCAGCAGCCCCGGAAGCGGGATCCCCTACGAGCAGTACTTC.

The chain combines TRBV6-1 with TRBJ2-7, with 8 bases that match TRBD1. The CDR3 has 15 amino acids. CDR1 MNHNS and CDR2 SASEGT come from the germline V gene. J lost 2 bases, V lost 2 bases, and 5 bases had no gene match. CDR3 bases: TGTGCCAGCAGTGAATTCCGGGACAGGACCTACGAGCAGTACTTC. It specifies CASSEFRDRTYEQYF.

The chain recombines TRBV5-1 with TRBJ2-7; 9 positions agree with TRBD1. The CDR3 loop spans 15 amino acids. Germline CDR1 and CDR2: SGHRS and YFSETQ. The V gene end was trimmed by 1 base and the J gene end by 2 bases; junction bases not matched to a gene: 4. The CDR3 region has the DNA TGCGCCAGCAGCTTGACAGGGGGCCGTACCTACGAGCAGTACTTC. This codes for CASSLTGGRTYEQYF.

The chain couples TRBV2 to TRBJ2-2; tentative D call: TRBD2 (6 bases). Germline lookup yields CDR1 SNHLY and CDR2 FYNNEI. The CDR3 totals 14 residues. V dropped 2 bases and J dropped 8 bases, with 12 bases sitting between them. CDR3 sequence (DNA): TGTGCCAGCAGTGAAAACGTAGCGGCAGGGGAGCTGTTTTTT. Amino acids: CASSENVAAGELFF.

The CDR3 DNA reads as TGTGCCAGCTCACAGGACCCTGAGCAGTTCTTC. Translated: CASSQDPEQFF. The rearrangement joins TRBV18 to TRBJ2-1, with no clear D. V was trimmed by 4 bases and J by 9 bases, leaving 7 bases between them. The CDR3 is 11 residues long. CDR1 KGHSH and CDR2 LQKENI come from the germline V gene.

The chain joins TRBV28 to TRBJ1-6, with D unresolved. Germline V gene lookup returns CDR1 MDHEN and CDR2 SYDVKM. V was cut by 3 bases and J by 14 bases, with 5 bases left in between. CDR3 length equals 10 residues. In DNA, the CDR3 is TGTGCCAGCAGTTTTAACACCCTCCACTTT. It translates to CASSFNTLHF.

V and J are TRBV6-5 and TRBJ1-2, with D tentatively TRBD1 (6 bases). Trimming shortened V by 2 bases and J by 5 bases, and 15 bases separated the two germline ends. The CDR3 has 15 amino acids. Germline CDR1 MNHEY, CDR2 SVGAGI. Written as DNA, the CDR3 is TGTGCCAGCAGTTACCCGCTGGACAGCCCTTATGGCTACACCTTC. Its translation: CASSYPLDSPYGYTF.

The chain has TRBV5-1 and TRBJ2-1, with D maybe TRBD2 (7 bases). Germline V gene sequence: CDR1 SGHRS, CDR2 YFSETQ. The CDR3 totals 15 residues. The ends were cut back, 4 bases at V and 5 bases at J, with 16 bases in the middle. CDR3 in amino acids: CASSPGGRANNEQFF. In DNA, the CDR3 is TGCGCCAGCAGCCCGGGGGGCAGGGCGAACAATGAGCAGTTCTTC.

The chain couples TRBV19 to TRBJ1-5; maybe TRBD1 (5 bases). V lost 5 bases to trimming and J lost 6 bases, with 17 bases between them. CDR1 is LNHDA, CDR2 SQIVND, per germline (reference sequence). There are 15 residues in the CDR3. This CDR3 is CASSYRDGWVQPQHF. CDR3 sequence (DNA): TGTGCCAGTAGTTACCGGGACGGGTGGGTTCAGCCCCAGCATTTT.

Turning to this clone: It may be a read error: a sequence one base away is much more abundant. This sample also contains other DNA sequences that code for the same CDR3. As DNA, the CDR3 is TGTGCCAGCAGCTTACGGGAGACCCAGTACTTC. It codes for CASSLRETQYF. J is TRBJ2-5 and V is TRBV5-4; D unclear. The CDR3 is 11 residues long. V was cut by 2 bases and J by 5 bases, with 4 bases left in between. Germline CDR1 reads SGHNT; CDR2 reads YYREEE (reference sequence). The whole variable domain, remainder taken from reference TRBV5-4 and TRBJ2-5, is ETGVTQSPTHLIKTRGQQVTLRCSSQSGHNTVSWYQQALGQGPQFIFQYYREEENGRGNFPPRFSGLQFPNYSSELNVNALELDDSALYLCASSLRETQYFGPGTRLLVL.

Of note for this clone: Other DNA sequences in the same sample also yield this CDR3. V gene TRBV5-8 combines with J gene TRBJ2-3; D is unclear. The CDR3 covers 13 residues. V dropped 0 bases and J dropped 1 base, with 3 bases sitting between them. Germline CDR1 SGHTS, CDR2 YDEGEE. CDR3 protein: CASSLAGTDTQYF. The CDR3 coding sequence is TGTGCCAGCAGCTTGGCTGGCACAGATACGCAGTATTTT.

The CDR3 is CASSGDGAGGLNEQFF. CDR3 in DNA: TGTGCCAGCAGTGGGGATGGGGCGGGAGGGCTTAATGAGCAGTTCTTC. The chain employs TRBV6-1 and TRBJ2-1, with TRBD2 matching 9 bases. Germline CDR1 is MNHNS and CDR2 is SASEGT. Germline trimming cut 4 bases from V and 7 bases from J; bases unmatched to any gene: 11. The CDR3 runs to 16 residues.

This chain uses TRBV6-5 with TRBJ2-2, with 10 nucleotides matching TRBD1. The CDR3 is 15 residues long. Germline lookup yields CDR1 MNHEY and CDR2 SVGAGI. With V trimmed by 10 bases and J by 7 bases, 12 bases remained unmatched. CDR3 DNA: TGTGCCACCGGAACCGGGACAGGGGTCGGCGGGGAGCTGTTTTTT. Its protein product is CATGTGTGVGGELFF.

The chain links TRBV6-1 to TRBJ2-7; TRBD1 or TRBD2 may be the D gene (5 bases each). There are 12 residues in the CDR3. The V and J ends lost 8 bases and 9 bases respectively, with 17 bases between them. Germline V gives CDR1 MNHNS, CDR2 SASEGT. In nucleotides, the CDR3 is TGTGCCAGCTGGGACGACGTACGTGTGCAGTACTTC. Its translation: CASWDDVRVQYF.

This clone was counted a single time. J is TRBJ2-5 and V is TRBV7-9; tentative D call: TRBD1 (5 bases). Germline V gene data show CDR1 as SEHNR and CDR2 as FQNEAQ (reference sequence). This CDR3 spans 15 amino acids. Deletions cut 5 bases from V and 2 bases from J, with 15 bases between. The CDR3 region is CASSLRQKDQETQYF. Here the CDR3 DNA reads TGTGCCAGCAGCCTGCGACAGAAAGATCAAGAGACCCAGTACTTC.

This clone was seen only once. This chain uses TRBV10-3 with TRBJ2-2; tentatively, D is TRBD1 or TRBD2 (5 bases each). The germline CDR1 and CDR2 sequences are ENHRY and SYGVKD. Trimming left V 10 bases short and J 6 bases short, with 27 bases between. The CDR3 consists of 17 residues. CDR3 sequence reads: CATSHPGRGKVAGELFF. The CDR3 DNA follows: TGTGCCACGAGCCACCCAGGGAGAGGGAAGGTCGCCGGGGAGCTGTTTTTT.

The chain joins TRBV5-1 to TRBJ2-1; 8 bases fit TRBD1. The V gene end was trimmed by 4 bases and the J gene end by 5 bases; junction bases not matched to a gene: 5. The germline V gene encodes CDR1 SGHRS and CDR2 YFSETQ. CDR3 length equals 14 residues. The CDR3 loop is CASSRMTGDNEQFF. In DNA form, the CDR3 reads TGCGCCAGCAGCAGGATGACAGGGGACAATGAGCAGTTCTTC.

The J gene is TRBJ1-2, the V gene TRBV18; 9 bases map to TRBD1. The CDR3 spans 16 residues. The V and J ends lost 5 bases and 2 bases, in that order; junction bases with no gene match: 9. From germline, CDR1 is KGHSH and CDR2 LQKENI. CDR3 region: CASSSSLGTGNYGYTF. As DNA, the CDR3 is TGTGCCAGCTCATCAAGCCTCGGGACAGGGAACTATGGCTACACCTTC.

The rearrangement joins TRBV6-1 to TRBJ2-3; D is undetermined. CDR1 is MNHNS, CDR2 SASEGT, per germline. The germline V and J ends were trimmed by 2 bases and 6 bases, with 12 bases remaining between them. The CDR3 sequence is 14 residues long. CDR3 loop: CASSERVRVDTQYF. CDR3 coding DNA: TGTGCCAGCAGTGAACGGGTAAGGGTCGATACGCAGTATTTT.

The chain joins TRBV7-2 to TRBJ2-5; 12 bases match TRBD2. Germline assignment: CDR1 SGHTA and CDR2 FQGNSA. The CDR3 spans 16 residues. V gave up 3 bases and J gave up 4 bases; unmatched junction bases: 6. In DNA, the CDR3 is TGTGCCAGCAGCTTCGCTAGCGGGAGGGCCACAGAGACCCAGTACTTC. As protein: CASSFASGRATETQYF.

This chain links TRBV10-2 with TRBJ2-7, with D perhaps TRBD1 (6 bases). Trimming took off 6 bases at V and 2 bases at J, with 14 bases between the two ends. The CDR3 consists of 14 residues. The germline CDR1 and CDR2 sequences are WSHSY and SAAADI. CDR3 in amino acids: CASSYLGQTYEQYF. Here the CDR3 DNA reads TGCGCCAGCAGCTACCTGGGACAAACCTACGAGCAGTACTTC.

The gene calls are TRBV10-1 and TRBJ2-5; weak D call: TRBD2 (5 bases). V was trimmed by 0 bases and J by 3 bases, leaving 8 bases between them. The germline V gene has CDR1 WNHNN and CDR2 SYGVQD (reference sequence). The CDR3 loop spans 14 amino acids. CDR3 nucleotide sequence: TGCGCCAGCAGTGAGTCCCCGGGAAAAGAGACCCAGTACTTC. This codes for CASSESPGKETQYF.